The T cell receptor (beta chain) under discussion was sequenced for a study of regulatory T cells in long-lasting Graves disease. In building TCR beta libraries, iRepertoire HTBI primers were used together with Arm-PCR of CDR3 regions. TCRdb used MiXCR to reprocess the multiplex PCR reads, holding one entry per CDR3 protein. The sample carries 400,000 to 500,000 distinct CDR3 sequences, roughly 15% recorded once. V lost 6 bases and J lost 4; bases outside the gene matches: 11. Germline values: CDR1 MDHEN, CDR2 SYDVKM. The CDR3 has 18 residues. This clonotype was seen ten or more times. Time point indicated: newly diagnosed GD, antithyroid drugs for less than 3 months. TCR sequences were obtained from RNA taken from PBMCs. These sequences were also reported in another study, on T cells in Graves' hyperthyroidism and ophthalmopathy. As reported in that work: HTBI primers drove first-round RT-PCR of the TCR CDR3.

The material was peripheral blood mononuclear cells (PBMCs), obtained at new diagnosis, from a patient treated with antithyroid drugs. This sequence joins TRBV28 and TRBJ1-6; TRBD1 matches 11 bases. The clonotype originates from a woman in her forties or fifties with Graves disease. The CDR3 sequence: CASSLARTGGPYNSPLHF. In nucleotides, the CDR3 is TGTGCCAGCAGCCTAGCCCGGACAGGGGGCCCTTATAATTCACCCCTCCACTTT. The full variable domain, completed using reference TRBV28 and TRBJ1-6, is DVKVTQSSRYLVKRTGEKVFLECVQDMDHENMFWYRQDPGLGLRLIYFSYDVKMKEKGDIPEGYSVSREKKERFSLILESASTNQTSMYLCASSLARTGGPYNSPLHFGNGTRLTVT.